This TCR beta chain was sequenced during a study of cytomegalovirus exposure and HLA in healthy donors (dated by TCRdb to the late 2010s). Looking at the study overall: According to an earlier analysis of several hundred of the donors, 150 million to 200 million T cells yielded roughly 110 million unique TCR beta sequences and roughly 280 Gb of sequence data. High-throughput TCR immunosequencing, statistical association of individual TCRs with disease status, and machine learning were combined to predict cytomegalovirus infection status. An early release covering over 500 HLA-typed donors comprised about 300 gigabases of sequencing data and 85 million or so unique TCR sequences. Roughly five DR-DQ haplotypes were handled as single units for association and clustering, since linkage in the cohort was strong. On average, roughly 250,000 unique TCR beta nucleotide sequences were sequenced per donor among 398 genotyped donors of the cohort, with 15% to 20% of those sequences being non-productive. Every repertoire in the discovery cohort had been generated on one and the same sequencing platform. A later analysis re-examined previously published TCR beta repertoires from 500 to 700 donors and added high-resolution HLA genotyping to investigate patterns of TCR occurrence. In an earlier analysis of roughly 580 of the donors, high-throughput TCR beta sequencing was used to judge whether each TCR beta V gene segment behaved as functional or pseudogenic. The study aimed to test whether cataloging public T cell receptors could reveal signatures of past pathogen exposure. A separate validation cohort of 90 to 150 different subjects was used in addition to the roughly 720-subject first cohort. HLA typing included class I and class II loci at four-digit resolution. The later analysis used no new phenotypic data to find candidate immune exposures, relying instead on TCR beta sequences and their occurrence across donors. The study profiled the T cell repertoires of 500 to 800 subjects by immunosequencing and related them to cytomegalovirus serostatus. Donor age, sex, ethnicity and CMV serostatus were collected together with the repertoire data. Among the approximately 420 genotyped donors, around 81% belonged to the genetic ancestry cluster associated with self-reported Caucasian donors. Genome-wide SNP genotypes for about three fifths of the 666 donors were used in a later genetic analysis, which treated that subset as a discovery cohort. The number of typed donors differed by locus: about 620-640 for A, B, C, DRB1 and DQB1; 522 for DQA1; over 600 for DPA1; and 400 to 480 for DPB1.

The library was prepared using the immunoSEQ multiplex PCR assay. The multiplex PCR relied on a mix of 60 forward primers for TCR Vbeta segments and 13 reverse primers for TCR Jbeta segments. The CDR3 region of rearranged TCR beta genes was amplified from genomic DNA with a multiplex PCR assay. Amplified TCR beta libraries were sequenced as 87-base-pair reads on the Illumina HiSeq System. Regarding the original processing steps: Across the 700 or so repertoires, a later analysis counted roughly 84 million unique TCR beta chains, some 11 million of which were shared by at least two donors. To remove PCR and sequencing errors, raw reads were error-corrected and collapsed into unique sequences using a nearest-neighbor algorithm that merged closely related sequences. To assign V, D and J gene segments, CDR3 sequences were aligned to IMGT reference sequences. For a sequence to be retained, a match of at least six nucleotides to both a V gene segment and a J gene segment was required. Rearrangements were classified as productive when the CDR3 lacked stop codons and remained in frame with V and J, and all other rearrangements were classified as non-productive. Following IMGT convention, CDR3 was defined as the stretch from the second conserved V-encoded cysteine up to the conserved J-encoded phenylalanine. Sequences without an unambiguous match to a single V gene segment were excluded from the earlier analysis of approximately 600 of the donors. In an earlier analysis of 587 of the donors, V segments were called functional above 56.7% productive rearrangements and were called segregating when the between-donor standard deviation exceeded 5%. A statistical classification framework was developed to diagnose cytomegalovirus status using the catalog of TCR beta chain sequences. In a later analysis, V and J genes were assigned by comparing TCR nucleotide sequences against IMGT/GENE-DB human TR gene sequences. A later analysis assigned CDR3 sequences and most-parsimonious VDJ recombination scenarios with the TCRdist pipeline. In a later analysis, each TCR beta chain was defined by its CDR3 amino acid sequence together with its V-gene family, and reads lacking a unique V-gene family were excluded. As a way to deal with suspected cross-contamination and a sequencing artifact, a later analysis dropped 450 to 600 nucleotide sequences that were highly shared and had low generation probability. For each public chain, a later analysis derived a clonal expansion index from normalized ranks of inferred template counts within each repertoire. In a later analysis, generation probabilities were computed with a VDJ recombination model fitted to out-of-frame rearrangements, and the resulting probabilities were checked against IGoR. A later analysis scored TCR-TCR, TCR-HLA and TCR-CMV co-occurrence with hypergeometric tests, applying a repertoire-size bias correction to TCR pairs. To estimate false discovery rates, a later analysis permuted the HLA or CMV assignments 20 times. A later analysis grouped co-occurring TCRs with DBSCAN, adding TCRdist sequence similarity when clustering within HLA-allele-positive subsets. Repertoires with fewer than 30,000 or more than 120,000 public chains were left out of co-occurrence clustering, as were five repertoires with anomalous nucleotide sharing. As stored in TCRdb, this immuneACCESS dataset retains in-frame rearrangements with V and J assigned. A fraction of the clones does not appear; measured against another copy, unresolved V genes explain less than half of the discrepancy, and the remainder lacks a known reason. That table supplies the V and J calls and clone size; D and trimming were determined from the DNA. Across this sample there are approximately 130,000 clones, with roughly 80% seen only once. 1% to 1.5% of the sample is taken by the ten largest.

In total, roughly 670 healthy bone marrow donors made up the cohort. At the time of sampling, every cohort member was nominally healthy, though immune exposures that went unrecorded were likely present. The donor was CMV seronegative and was included in the group of about 400 seronegative cohort members. Every donor gave a peripheral blood sample, and the peripheral blood mononuclear cells from that sample were used for TCR beta sequencing. Genomic DNA extraction from the blood cell samples was performed with the Qiagen DNeasy Blood Extraction Kit. This clone was counted only a few times. What antigen it recognizes has not been identified. The record has no base qualities; no much larger clone is one base away. The paper as a whole reports these results and caveats: In an earlier analysis of fewer than 700 of the donors, most TCR beta V segments appeared in productive rearrangements about 87% or about 30% of the time, broadly matching IMGT annotations. In this cohort, only TCR beta chains were sequenced, and detectable features were limited by the absence of alpha or paired-chain data. A later analysis associated approximately 17,000 TCR beta sequences with specific HLA alleles at a false discovery rate of 0.05. V-gene and J-gene trimming of TCR beta chains was associated with a missense DCLRE1C variant in a later genetic analysis, and the association was replicated in an independent cohort. A further reported finding was that TCR beta sequences accurately predicted the HLA-A and HLA-B alleles for most subjects in the first cohort. In a later analysis, most CMV-associated TCR beta chains were found to appear HLA-restricted, with HLA associations seemingly driven largely by CMV exposure. In both the original and validation cohorts, the classifier was reported to diagnose cytomegalovirus status with high specificity and sensitivity. Linkage disequilibrium might explain the correlated functional status among segregating V segments, but an unknown experimental factor could not be excluded. In a later analysis, several top co-occurrence clusters were reported to appear linked to parvovirus B19, influenza, CMV and Epstein-Barr virus. Most TCR sequences were seen in very few donors, while some public TCRs were found in many individuals. In a later analysis, HLA-associated TCR beta chains showed more clonal expansion and lower generation probabilities than non-associated chains that were equally common. A later analysis found that TCR association rates varied across HLA loci, with DRB1 alleles showing the most associated TCRs and HLA-C alleles the fewest. Strong co-occurrence of HLA alleles, especially DR and DQ, made assigning TCR associations to individual alleles difficult. The presence/absence analyses assumed that sequencing depth was roughly uniform across donors, and that assumption may not be true. Because counts were too low, about 15 rarely observed V segments, including chromosome 9 orphons, were left out of the earlier analysis of 587 of the donors. The authors suggested that the approach could potentially be extended to other disease states and immunological phenotypes. Three of the identified cytomegalovirus-associated TCR beta chains were confirmed in vitro to be specific for cytomegalovirus antigens. A group of highly shared sequence variants was considered likely to be a technical artifact of the sequencing pipeline. Because HLA typing was missing for some donors at each locus, association tests included only the typed subset. CMV serostatus was the only immune exposure information available for the cohort. A later genetic analysis reported fewer N-insertions in productive TCRs among donors in an Asian-associated ancestry cluster than the roughly 620-donor mean. The study listed around 160 TCR beta chains as associated with cytomegalovirus.

Sequencing was carried out using PBMCs. This sequence was found in a man aged 50 to 60 in good health and CMV-seronegative.

The CDR3 protein sequence reads: CASSVGLRVQGGTDTQYF. The sequence in DNA is TGTGCCAGCAGCGTAGGTCTCCGGGTCCAGGGGGGCACAGATACGCAGTATTTT. The sequence links TRBV9 to TRBJ2-3; 7 of the junction bases match TRBD1. The CDR3 numbers 18 residues from cysteine through phenylalanine. Kept here is only the CDR3 DNA, which spans 54 bases and is read in frame from base 1. The germline V end is reduced by 0 bases and the J end by 1 base; junction bases left unmatched: 11. The germline V gene gives CDR1 as SGDLS and CDR2 as YYNGEE. The full variable domain, completed from the reference TRBV9 and TRBJ2-3 proteins outside the CDR3, reads DSGVTQTPKHLITATGQRVTLRCSPRSGDLSVYWYQQSLDQGLQFLIQYYNGEERAKGNILERFSAQQFPDLHSELNLSSLELGDSALYFCASSVGLRVQGGTDTQYFGPGTRLTVL.